This record concerns one TCR beta chain sequence. This clonotype was observed many times. What antigen it recognizes has not been identified. No clone much larger than this one lies a single base away; base qualities are absent. This record belongs to a study of identical twins (dated by TCRdb to about 2016). In terms of the full investigation: To test whether fetal clonotypes persist, the study used deep sequencing on TCR alpha and beta repertoires from monozygotic twins, unrelated adults of various ages, and cord blood. To rule out contamination, the twin experiments were replicated at different times with different library preparation protocols. Results the study describes overall, beyond this receptor: Compared with coincidental sharing between unrelated individuals, out-of-frame TCR alpha sequences shared between twins showed an excess of sequences with low generation probability. A weaker excess of twin sharing was found in beta out-of-frame sequences because the signal-to-noise ratio was lowered by fewer shared sequences. In monozygotic twins, out-of-frame TCR alpha sharing was systematically underestimated by recombination models, although the models agreed with sharing between unrelated individuals. Abundant cord blood beta clonotypes carried fewer insertions; young adult naive repertoires showed a weaker similar trend, while memory repertoires showed none. Invariant T cells such as MAIT and iNKT could partly confound zero-insertion analyses, although diverse VJ usage argued against such confounding for most clonotypes. Conclusions relied on cross-sectional statistical analysis, since the same donors could not be followed over many years.

Library preparation employed 5' RACE. The listed sequencing device is Illumina HiSeq 2000. Template switching added a universal primer binding site, and the final cDNA carried a unique molecular identifier that allowed TCR cDNA molecules to be counted accurately. Specific primers in the conserved constant-segment region were used to synthesize first-strand cDNA for the TCR alpha and beta chains. Each cDNA library was double barcoded, with a SMART-Mk sample barcode plus Illumina barcodes, to control for contamination. TruSeq adapter sequences, together with Illumina sample barcodes, were added in two successive PCR steps. TCR alpha and beta cDNA libraries were sequenced on the Illumina HiSeq platform with custom primers. The original methods were these. MiGEC processed the raw reads to extract unique molecular identifiers, while MiXCR was used to determine the CDR3 positions. For each individual, recombination models were inferred using an EM algorithm with the repgenHMM and IGoR tools. The tcR package in R was used for shared clonotype analysis, with sharing normalized by the product of cloneset sizes. To study raw recombination without the effects of thymic and clonal selection, out-of-frame nonproductive sequences were analyzed. TCRdb handled the public reads itself, with Q25 trimming in fastp and clone calling in MiXCR, and kept productive beta chains. Rows matching on CDR3 protein sequence are summarized as one entry with the most common DNA and genes. The V and J calls and clone size come from TCRdb's table, not from the authors' own analysis. Within this sample are hundreds of thousands of distinct CDR3 sequences, with 10% to 15% of them counted one time only. The ten largest clones take up around 1.5% of the sample.

Every donor was a healthy Caucasian. The twin cohort comprised three pairs of female monozygotic twins, all aged roughly 18 to 30 years. Peripheral blood mononuclear cells were the source from which RNA for the TCR libraries was isolated. Reading from cysteine to phenylalanine, the CDR3 counts 15 amino acids. The retained sequence is limited to the CDR3, 45 bases, with the frame set at the first base. For CDR1 and CDR2, the germline V gene lists SGHVS and FQNEAQ. V is shortened by 1 base, J by 9 bases, and the region joining them spans 19 bases. The data also belong to a second study, concerning yellow fever vaccine responses in identical twins. Per that second paper: The authors reported that the T cell response to vaccination in identical twins appeared partly convergent and partly personalized. Focusing on identical twins, the study followed the T cell clones that responded to the vaccine, and did so with precision.

This chain is built from TRBV7-8 and TRBJ2-7; TRBD2 is perhaps the D gene, given 6 matching bases. The receptor was derived from a woman under 30 in good health. Sequences were obtained from PBMCs. The sequenced DNA is TGTGCCAGCAGCTTAGTTTCCGTATCCCTCGGGGGGCAGTACTTC. Its product reads: CASSLVSVSLGGQYF.